This T cell receptor beta chain came from a study of T cell responses to AZD1222 COVID-19 vaccine. Notes on the study in general: Just a handful of AZD1222 recipients were seropositive at baseline.

Germline V CDR1 and CDR2: SGHVS, FQNEAQ. CDR3 size: 19 residues. Trimming removed 0 bases from V and 1 base from J, with 19 bases in between. Sequencing was performed with immunoSEQ multiplex PCR; in TCRdb, only in-frame clones are kept and a portion is missing. The profile covers about 120,000 clones, with about nine tenths appearing a single time and 4% to 5% taken by the ten largest. As regards this clone: The antigen is not known.

Here the sequenced sample was peripheral blood, taken 28 days after the second dose of the MenACWY control vaccine. The V and J genes are TRBV7-8 and TRBJ1-3; D is undetermined. This receptor was obtained from an adult who received the MenACWY meningococcal vaccine as a control. This chain's CDR3 is CASSLAGVILQRSGNTIYF. CDR3 bases: TGTGCCAGCAGCTTAGCAGGTGTGATCCTACAGAGATCTGGAAACACCATATATTTT.